The 21 T cell receptor beta chains listed next were all sequenced from one sample in a study of CD8 T cells in ankylosing spondylitis. TCRdb reanalysed the 5' RACE reads using MiXCR and keeps one entry per CDR3 protein. The sample carries tens of thousands of distinct CDR3 sequences, about 15% recorded once. Sequenced sample: blood. The source of these receptors is a male donor with ankylosing spondylitis or in good health (not recorded which).

This clonotype was recorded a few times. The chain employs TRBV28 and TRBJ2-1, with a tentative D call TRBD2 (6 bases). This CDR3 contains 14 residues. The V end was cut by 6 bases, the J end by 3 bases, with 12 bases between. Germline V gene sequence: CDR1 MDHEN, CDR2 SYDVKM. CDR3 amino acids: CASRIRGYYNEQFF. CDR3 nucleotide sequence: TGTGCCAGCAGAATTCGGGGGTACTACAATGAGCAGTTCTTC. Filled out from reference TRBV28 and TRBJ2-1, the complete variable domain reads DVKVTQSSRYLVKRTGEKVFLECVQDMDHENMFWYRQDPGLGLRLIYFSYDVKMKEKGDIPEGYSVSREKKERFSLILESASTNQTSMYLCASRIRGYYNEQFFGPGTRLTVL.

V usage is TRBV5-1 and J usage is TRBJ2-2, with TRBD2 matching 14 bases. The CDR3 has 19 amino acids. Germline V CDR1 and CDR2: SGHRS, YFSETQ. V trimming: 5 bases; J trimming: 4 bases; junction bases outside the gene matches: 13. The CDR3 coding sequence is TGCGCCAGCAGATACCGGGACAGGGGACTAGCGGGAGCCACCGGGGAGCTGTTTTTT. Residues: CASRYRDRGLAGATGELFF. The entire variable domain, with the rest obtained from reference TRBV5-1 and TRBJ2-2, is as follows: KAGVTQTPRYLIKTRGQQVTLSCSPISGHRSVSWYQQTPGQGLQFLFEYFSETQRNKGNFPGRFSGRQFSNSRSEMNVSTLELGDSALYLCASRYRDRGLAGATGELFFGEGSRLTVL.

J is TRBJ2-5 and V is TRBV24-1; TRBD1 matches 9 bases. The germline V gene encodes CDR1 KGHDR and CDR2 SFDVKD. The CDR3 runs 16 residues. The junction had 8 bases not matched to a gene; V was cut back by 4 bases and J by 3 bases. The CDR3 loop reads CATSEGDRAEKETQYF. Written as DNA, the CDR3 is TGTGCCACCAGTGAAGGGGACAGGGCGGAGAAAGAGACCCAGTACTTC.

This clonotype was observed a handful of times. The chain couples TRBV5-1 to TRBJ2-3; D is unresolved. The V and J ends lost 4 bases and 4 bases respectively, with 19 bases between them. Germline CDR1 and CDR2: SGHRS and YFSETQ. The CDR3 extends over 16 amino acids. This CDR3 reads CASSLGVLHGADTQYF. CDR3 bases: TGCGCCAGCAGCCTCGGCGTTCTCCATGGCGCAGATACGCAGTATTTT. Variable domain in full (rest from reference TRBV5-1 and TRBJ2-3): KAGVTQTPRYLIKTRGQQVTLSCSPISGHRSVSWYQQTPGQGLQFLFEYFSETQRNKGNFPGRFSGRQFSNSRSEMNVSTLELGDSALYLCASSLGVLHGADTQYFGPGTRLTVL.

The chain combines TRBV12-3 or TRBV12-4 with TRBJ1-4, with unresolved D. The germline V and J ends were trimmed by 5 bases and 7 bases, with 11 bases remaining between them. The CDR3 runs 13 residues. In DNA, the CDR3 is TGTGCCAGCAGTCCCCTTAAAAGTGAAAAACTGTTTTTT. Its translation is CASSPLKSEKLFF.

The V and J genes are TRBV10-3 and TRBJ2-2, with 7 bases that match TRBD1. The junction had 9 bases not matched to a gene; V was cut back by 6 bases and J by 5 bases. There are 15 residues in the CDR3. The germline V gene has CDR1 ENHRY and CDR2 SYGVKD. The CDR3 nucleotides read TGTGCCATCAGCTGGGACAGTCCCGTTACCGGGGAGCTGTTTTTT. It codes for CAISWDSPVTGELFF.

The chain is built from TRBV12-3 or TRBV12-4 and TRBJ2-3; tentatively, D is TRBD1 (5 bases). There are 14 residues in the CDR3. Between the trimmed V and J ends, which lost 1 base and 1 base, there was a span of 6 bases. CDR3 amino acids: CASSLGGRTDTQYF. Here the CDR3 DNA reads TGTGCCAGCAGTTTAGGGGGCCGCACAGATACGCAGTATTTT.

V is TRBV29-1 and J is TRBJ2-7; 9 positions match TRBD1. V trimming: 7 bases; J trimming: 3 bases; junction bases outside the gene matches: 10. The CDR3 runs to 14 residues. CDR1 SQVTM and CDR2 ANQGSEA come from the germline V gene. DNA for the CDR3: TGCAGCGCCATAGTACAGGGGGCGAACTACGAGCAGTACTTC. As protein: CSAIVQGANYEQYF.

The chain carries TRBV9 and TRBJ2-1; 9 nucleotides line up with TRBD2. The germline V gene has CDR1 SGDLS and CDR2 YYNGEE. This CDR3 comprises 15 residues. Trimming took 4 bases from V and 3 from J; bases not matched to a gene: 5. CDR3 in DNA: TGTGCCAGCAGCCCAAGACTAGCGGACTACAATGAGCAGTTCTTC. Its translation: CASSPRLADYNEQFF.

This clonotype was seen a handful of times. V usage is TRBV3-1 and J usage is TRBJ2-3, with D unresolved. CDR1 and CDR2 (germline): LGHDT, YNNKEL (reference sequence). The CDR3 extends over 15 amino acids. Trimming stripped 0 bases from V and 0 bases from J, with 7 bases between. CDR3 sequence reads: CASSQDYRSTDTQYF. CDR3 DNA: TGTGCCAGCAGCCAAGATTACCGAAGCACAGATACGCAGTATTTT.

The chain employs TRBV12-3 or TRBV12-4 and TRBJ2-2; D ambiguous. This CDR3 region has 14 residues. The V end was cut by 1 base, the J end by 7 bases, with 10 bases between. The CDR3 is CASSLGYGVGELFF. The CDR3 DNA sequence: TGTGCCAGCAGTTTAGGGTATGGGGTCGGGGAGCTGTTTTTT.

The gene calls are TRBV15 and TRBJ1-1; possible D gene TRBD1, 5 bases. This CDR3 is 15 amino acids long. Germline assignment: CDR1 LNHNV and CDR2 YYDKDF (reference sequence). V was pared by 0 bases and J by 0 bases, with 8 bases between. The CDR3 sequence is CATSRDQGLNTEAFF. CDR3 DNA: TGTGCCACCAGCAGAGATCAGGGTCTGAACACTGAAGCTTTCTTT.

This clonotype was recorded many times. The chain uses TRBV5-1 and TRBJ1-1; perhaps TRBD1 as D (5 bases). The CDR3 is 13 residues long. Trimming left V 4 bases short and J 1 base short, with 8 bases between. Germline V CDR1 and CDR2: SGHRS, YFSETQ. CDR3 sequence (DNA): TGCGCCAGCAGCCACGGACAGAACACTGAAGCTTTCTTT. The encoded protein is CASSHGQNTEAFF. Using reference TRBV5-1 and TRBJ1-1 for the parts outside the CDR3, the full variable domain is KAGVTQTPRYLIKTRGQQVTLSCSPISGHRSVSWYQQTPGQGLQFLFEYFSETQRNKGNFPGRFSGRQFSNSRSEMNVSTLELGDSALYLCASSHGQNTEAFFGQGTRLTVV.

The chain carries TRBV28 and TRBJ1-2; TRBD1 matches at 8 bases. The germline CDR1 and CDR2 sequences are MDHEN and SYDVKM. V trimming: 5 bases; J trimming: 0 bases; junction bases outside the gene matches: 5. CDR3 length: 15 amino acids. The CDR3 DNA follows: TGTGCCAGCAGTCCAACAGGGGGAGCTAACTATGGCTACACCTTC. It encodes CASSPTGGANYGYTF.

The chain couples TRBV12-3 or TRBV12-4 to TRBJ2-5; D gene ambiguous. The V gene lost 7 bases and the J gene lost 1 base, with 13 bases spanning the gap. There are 14 residues in the CDR3. The CDR3 region is CASTLGAVQETQYF. CDR3 nucleotides: TGTGCCAGCACCCTGGGTGCGGTCCAAGAGACCCAGTACTTC.

This chain uses TRBV7-9 with TRBJ1-4; D call uncertain. The CDR3 length is 11 residues. Between the trimmed V and J ends, which lost 6 bases and 11 bases, there was a span of 10 bases. CDR1 and CDR2 (germline): SEHNR, FQNEAQ (reference sequence). The CDR3, as DNA: TGTGCCAGCAGAGCAGACCAGAAACTGTTTTTT. Protein: CASRADQKLFF.

This clonotype was counted a few times. CDR3 DNA: TGTGCCAGCAGCTTCAACGTCGGCACAGATACGCAGTATTTT. It is translated as CASSFNVGTDTQYF. The rearrangement joins TRBV7-9 to TRBJ2-3, with no clear D. The CDR3 sequence is 14 residues long. The germline V and J ends were trimmed by 3 bases and 1 base, with 8 bases remaining between them. CDR1 SEHNR and CDR2 FQNEAQ come from the germline V gene (reference sequence).

The rearrangement uses TRBV7-2 and TRBJ1-6; perhaps TRBD1 as D (5 bases). The CDR3 contains 14 residues. V was trimmed by 0 bases and J by 8 bases, leaving 8 bases between them. The germline gives CDR1 SGHTA, CDR2 FQGNSA. CDR3 coding DNA: TGTGCCAGCAGCTTAGCGCGGGGGGATTCACCCCTCCACTTT. Its protein is CASSLARGDSPLHF.

This chain links TRBV20-1 with TRBJ2-1, with D perhaps TRBD1 or TRBD2 (6 bases each). Trimming cost V 7 bases and J 0 bases, with 16 bases left between them. The length of the CDR3 is 15 residues. The germline V gene encodes CDR1 DFQATT and CDR2 SNEGSKA (reference sequence). CDR3 in amino acids: CSVPGGHSSYNEQFF. DNA for the CDR3: TGCAGTGTCCCCGGGGGCCACAGCTCCTACAATGAGCAGTTCTTC.

In its sample, this clonotype was seen many times. This chain joins TRBV20-1 and TRBJ2-2, with TRBD2 matching 7 bases. The trim removed 0 bases at V and 3 bases at J, leaving 7 bases unmatched. The CDR3 is 16 amino acids. The germline gives CDR1 DFQATT, CDR2 SNEGSKA (reference sequence). CDR3 in amino acids: CSARDWRETYTGELFF. The DNA for the CDR3 is TGCAGTGCTAGAGATTGGCGGGAGACCTACACCGGGGAGCTGTTTTTT.

This chain uses TRBV7-2 with TRBJ2-6; D is ambiguous. From germline, CDR1 is SGHTA and CDR2 FQGNSA. This CDR3 has 15 amino acids. V dropped 7 bases and J dropped 5 bases, with 15 bases sitting between them. CDR3 loop: CASTPPGPWANVLTF. In nucleotides, the CDR3 is TGTGCCAGCACCCCCCCCGGTCCATGGGCCAACGTCCTGACTTTC.